The rows below give T cell receptor beta chains drawn from one sample of a study of T cell responses to AZD1222 COVID-19 vaccine. The assay was immunoSEQ multiplex PCR, and TCRdb's table has in-frame clones only and misses some. This sample has 120,000 or so clones; about 89% occur once, and the top ten carry approximately 1.5%. The starting material was peripheral blood, obtained on day 0 of AZD1222 vaccination. The origin of the receptors is an adult in good health. Each CDR3 is given with its conserved first and last residue. Fields, in order: V gene, CDR3 length, D gene, J gene, clone size, CDR3 DNA, CDR3 protein. A D gene is named only where the DNA matches it firmly. Expanded clones get a size class; other rows say once, few or many, or leave the size out.

V: TRBV28; length: 18; D: TRBD1; J: TRBJ2-1; size: NA; DNA: TGTGCCAGCAGACCCTCCGGGACAGGGGGCTTGGCTTCGGGTGAGCAGTTCTTC; CDR3: CASRPSGTGGLASGEQFF
V: TRBV11-2; length: 15; D: NA; J: TRBJ1-1; size: few; DNA: TGTGCCAGCAACTCAAACAAGGGGCTGAACACTGAAGCTTTCTTT; CDR3: CASNSNKGLNTEAFF
V: TRBV5-1; length: 14; D: TRBD2; J: TRBJ2-7; size: NA; DNA: TGCGCCAGCAGATTTCTAGCGGACGCCTACGAGCAGTACTTC; CDR3: CASRFLADAYEQYF
V: TRBV7-2; length: 14; D: TRBD1; J: TRBJ2-7; size: NA; DNA: TGTGCCAGCAGCTTGGTAGGGCAGGGGGCCGAGCAGTACTTC; CDR3: CASSLVGQGAEQYF
V: TRBV7-8; length: 13; D: NA; J: TRBJ1-5; size: few; DNA: TGTGCCAGCAGCTTATCGGGATTTCAGCCCCAGCATTTT; CDR3: CASSLSGFQPQHF
V: TRBV24-1; length: 13; D: NA; J: TRBJ2-7; size: NA; DNA: TGTGCCACCAGTGACAGGGGCTTCCACGAGCAGTACTTC; CDR3: CATSDRGFHEQYF
V: TRBV9; length: 15; D: NA; J: TRBJ2-7; size: NA; DNA: TGTGCCAGCAGCCCCAATTCTTACCCCTCCTACGAGCAGTACTTC; CDR3: CASSPNSYPSYEQYF
V: TRBV4-1; length: 14; D: NA; J: TRBJ1-1; size: few; DNA: TGCGCCAGCAGCCAAAGTAGCAGGAACACTGAAGCTTTCTTT; CDR3: CASSQSSRNTEAFF
V: TRBV3-1/TRBV3-2; length: 15; D: NA; J: TRBJ2-3; size: NA; DNA: TGTGCCAGCAGCCCGGCGGTAGCTAGCACAGATACGCAGTATTTT; CDR3: CASSPAVASTDTQYF
V: TRBV4-1; length: 17; D: TRBD1; J: TRBJ1-2; size: NA; DNA: TGCGCCAGCAGCCGATCCCCGGAAGCACAGGGGGGCTATGGCTACACCTTC; CDR3: CASSRSPEAQGGYGYTF
V: TRBV11-2; length: 15; D: NA; J: TRBJ2-7; size: NA; DNA: TGTGCCAGCAGCGGGGGCGGGTCTGCCTCCTACGAGCAGTGCTTC; CDR3: CASSGGGSASYEQCF
V: TRBV11-2; length: 12; D: NA; J: TRBJ2-5; size: NA; DNA: TGTGCCAGCAGCGGACCTCGGGAGACCCAGTACTTC; CDR3: CASSGPRETQYF
V: TRBV27; length: 16; D: TRBD2; J: TRBJ2-7; size: NA; DNA: TGTGCCAGCAGTTTAACCCCTAGCGGGATTCAAAGAGAGCAGTACTTC; CDR3: CASSLTPSGIQREQYF
V: TRBV30; length: 17; D: NA; J: TRBJ1-5; size: NA; DNA: TGTGCCTGGAGTGTATCTGAGTTCAGGGACCTCAATCAGCCCCAGCATTTT; CDR3: CAWSVSEFRDLNQPQHF
V: TRBV2; length: 14; D: NA; J: TRBJ1-3; size: NA; DNA: TGTGCCAGCAGTGGGTGGGGCCCTGGAAACACCATATATTTT; CDR3: CASSGWGPGNTIYF
V: TRBV19; length: 13; D: NA; J: TRBJ1-2; size: once; DNA: TGTGCCAGTAGTATAGGGACAGTATATGGCTACACCTTC; CDR3: CASSIGTVYGYTF
V: TRBV29-1; length: 15; D: TRBD1; J: TRBJ2-7; size: once; DNA: TGCAGCGTTGAAGTGCAAGGGACAGCAGCCTACGAGCAGTACTTC; CDR3: CSVEVQGTAAYEQYF
V: TRBV7-9; length: 15; D: TRBD1; J: TRBJ1-2; size: NA; DNA: TGTGCCAGCAGCCCTCGGCAGGGGGCGCAAGATGGCTACACCTTC; CDR3: CASSPRQGAQDGYTF
V: TRBV28; length: 13; D: NA; J: TRBJ2-3; size: NA; DNA: TGTGCCAGCAGTTCTCGACGGACAGATACGCAGTATTTT; CDR3: CASSSRRTDTQYF
V: TRBV5-1; length: 16; D: TRBD1; J: TRBJ2-7; size: NA; DNA: TGCGCCAGCAGAGAAGCTTACAGGGGGCGCAGGTACGAGCAGTACTTC; CDR3: CASREAYRGRRYEQYF
V: TRBV30; length: 17; D: NA; J: TRBJ2-7; size: once; DNA: TGTGCCTGGAGTGTCCCCGGGGGAGGGGGTAAACCCTACGAGCAGTACTTC; CDR3: CAWSVPGGGGKPYEQYF
V: TRBV20-1; length: 10; D: NA; J: TRBJ2-7; size: few; DNA: TGCAGTGCTAGCGGTTACGAGCAGTACTTC; CDR3: CSASGYEQYF
V: TRBV3-1/TRBV3-2; length: 14; D: NA; J: TRBJ1-4; size: NA; DNA: TGTGCCAGCAGTAAGGGAGGGACTAATGAAAAACTGTTTTTT; CDR3: CASSKGGTNEKLFF
V: TRBV19; length: 14; D: NA; J: TRBJ1-2; size: NA; DNA: TGTGCCAGTAGTAGGGGCTCCGGATGGTATGGCTACACCTTC; CDR3: CASSRGSGWYGYTF
V: TRBV27; length: 14; D: NA; J: TRBJ1-4; size: few; DNA: TGTGCCAGCAGTTTACAGGGCGAGGGTGAAAAACTGTTTTTT; CDR3: CASSLQGEGEKLFF
V: TRBV3-1/TRBV3-2; length: 15; D: TRBD2; J: TRBJ2-1; size: NA; DNA: TGTGCCAGCAGCCCTCTGGGGAGGGGCCCCAATGAGCAGTTCTTC; CDR3: CASSPLGRGPNEQFF
V: TRBV5-5; length: 15; D: TRBD1; J: TRBJ2-7; size: once; DNA: TGTGCCAGCAGCTTGGGACAGGGTCCCTCTTACGAGCAGTACTTC; CDR3: CASSLGQGPSYEQYF
V: TRBV3-1/TRBV3-2; length: 17; D: TRBD2; J: TRBJ2-1; size: NA; DNA: TGTGCCAGCAGCCAATCCCCCGGAGCGGGGGGGTACAATGAGCAGTTCTTC; CDR3: CASSQSPGAGGYNEQFF
V: TRBV28; length: 14; D: NA; J: TRBJ2-1; size: NA; DNA: TGTGCCAGCAGCTCACTAACGGGAGATAGTGAGCAGTTCTTC; CDR3: CASSSLTGDSEQFF
V: TRBV7-9; length: 14; D: TRBD1; J: TRBJ1-2; size: few; DNA: TGTGCCAGCAGCTCTTCCGGGACAGGTTATGGCTACACCTTC; CDR3: CASSSSGTGYGYTF
V: TRBV5-6; length: 14; D: TRBD1; J: TRBJ2-7; size: NA; DNA: TGTGCCAGCAGCCCGGGGACAGGGAGCTACGAGCAGTACTTC; CDR3: CASSPGTGSYEQYF
V: TRBV29-1; length: 11; D: NA; J: TRBJ2-2; size: NA; DNA: TGCAGCGTTAGGGCGGTCCGGGAGCTGTTTTTT; CDR3: CSVRAVRELFF
V: TRBV27; length: 14; D: NA; J: TRBJ2-7; size: NA; DNA: TGTGCCAGCAGTTGGGCGGGCCCCGGGTACGAGCAGTACTTC; CDR3: CASSWAGPGYEQYF
V: TRBV24-1; length: 13; D: NA; J: TRBJ2-3; size: NA; DNA: TGTGCCACCAGTGAAACAAGCACAGATACGCAGTATTTT; CDR3: CATSETSTDTQYF
V: TRBV27; length: 14; D: NA; J: TRBJ1-2; size: NA; DNA: TGTGCCAGCAGTTTCGGAGGGGGTGTCGATGGCTACACCTTC; CDR3: CASSFGGGVDGYTF
V: TRBV28; length: 15; D: TRBD1; J: TRBJ1-5; size: NA; DNA: TGTGCCAGCAGTTTTGGGTCAGGGGGCGGTCAGCCCCAGCATTTT; CDR3: CASSFGSGGGQPQHF
V: TRBV11-3; length: 16; D: NA; J: TRBJ1-2; size: NA; DNA: TGTGCCAGCAGCTACCGAGCCGGGGGCCTTGACTATGGCTACACCTTC; CDR3: CASSYRAGGLDYGYTF
V: TRBV5-1; length: 17; D: TRBD2; J: TRBJ2-1; size: NA; DNA: TGCGCCAGCAGCTTGGCCAGCGGGAGGGCCAGCGACAATGAGCAGTTCTTC; CDR3: CASSLASGRASDNEQFF
V: TRBV30; length: 11; D: NA; J: TRBJ1-1; size: few; DNA: TGTGCCTGGAAAACCGGGAGTATCGTTTTCTTT; CDR3: CAWKTGSIVFF
V: TRBV15; length: 17; D: TRBD2; J: TRBJ2-7; size: once; DNA: TGTGCCACCAGCAGTGTTATCCTTAGCGGGAGTAACGACGAGCAGTACTTC; CDR3: CATSSVILSGSNDEQYF
V: TRBV6-2/TRBV6-3; length: 14; D: TRBD1; J: TRBJ1-2; size: NA; DNA: TGTGCCAGCAGTTATACAGGGGCCGGGTATGGCTACACCTTC; CDR3: CASSYTGAGYGYTF
V: TRBV30; length: 16; D: NA; J: TRBJ2-7; size: NA; DNA: TGTGCCTGGAGTTTAATCTCAGGGGGGAGCTCCTACGAGCAGTACTTC; CDR3: CAWSLISGGSSYEQYF
V: TRBV20-1; length: 11; D: NA; J: TRBJ2-5; size: NA; DNA: TGCAGTGCCCTTATAAAAGAGACCCAGTACTTC; CDR3: CSALIKETQYF
V: TRBV6-1; length: 13; D: NA; J: TRBJ1-5; size: NA; DNA: TGTGCCAGCAGTGAAAGGTTCGGTCAGCCCCAGCATTTT; CDR3: CASSERFGQPQHF
V: TRBV7-9; length: 18; D: TRBD2; J: TRBJ2-3; size: NA; DNA: TGTGCCAGCAGCCCACAACCTGGGACTAGCGGGAGTGCAGATACGCAGTATTTT; CDR3: CASSPQPGTSGSADTQYF
V: TRBV11-2; length: 16; D: NA; J: TRBJ2-7; size: NA; DNA: TGTGCCAGCAGCTCATGGGGGCGGGGGAAAAGTTACGAGCAGTACTTC; CDR3: CASSSWGRGKSYEQYF
V: TRBV5-6; length: 13; D: NA; J: TRBJ1-2; size: NA; DNA: TGTGCCAGCAGCTTGGGGAAGGGGCCTGGCTACACCTTC; CDR3: CASSLGKGPGYTF
V: TRBV7-9; length: 15; D: NA; J: TRBJ1-1; size: NA; DNA: TGTGCCAGCAGCTCCATGGGGTCAGGGTGGACTGAAGCTTTCTTT; CDR3: CASSSMGSGWTEAFF
V: TRBV28; length: 13; D: NA; J: TRBJ2-3; size: NA; DNA: TGTGCCAGCAGTTTTTACAGCACAGATACGCAGTATTTT; CDR3: CASSFYSTDTQYF
V: TRBV24-1; length: 12; D: TRBD1; J: TRBJ2-7; size: NA; DNA: TGTGCCACCAGTGGTGACAGGGGTGAGCAGTACTTC; CDR3: CATSGDRGEQYF
V: TRBV6-5; length: 15; D: NA; J: TRBJ1-1; size: NA; DNA: TGTGCCAGCAGTTACCCCCGCGGGGGGAACACTGAAGCTTTCTTT; CDR3: CASSYPRGGNTEAFF